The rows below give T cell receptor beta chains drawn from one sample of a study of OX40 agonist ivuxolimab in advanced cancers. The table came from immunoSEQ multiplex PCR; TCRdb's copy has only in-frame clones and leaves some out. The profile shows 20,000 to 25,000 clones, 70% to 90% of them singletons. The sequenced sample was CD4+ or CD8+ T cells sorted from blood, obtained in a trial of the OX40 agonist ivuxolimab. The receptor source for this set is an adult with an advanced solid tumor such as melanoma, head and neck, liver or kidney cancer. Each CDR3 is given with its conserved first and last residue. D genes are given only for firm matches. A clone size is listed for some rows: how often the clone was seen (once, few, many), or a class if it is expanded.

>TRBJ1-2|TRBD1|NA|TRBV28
TGTGCCAGCAGTACCCTGGACGAGGGGGCAGAACTCATTTATGGCTACACCTTC
CASSTLDEGAELIYGYTF
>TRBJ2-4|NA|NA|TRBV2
TGTGCCAGCAGGTCTCTTCAGGACGTCAAAAACATTCAGTACTTC
CASRSLQDVKNIQYF
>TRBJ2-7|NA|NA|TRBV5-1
TGCGCCAGCAGCACAACTAGCTCACACGACGAGCAGTACTTC
CASSTTSSHDEQYF
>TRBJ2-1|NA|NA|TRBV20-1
TGCAGTTGCAACCGGGGACTTGAGCAGTTCTTC
CSCNRGLEQFF
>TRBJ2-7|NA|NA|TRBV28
TGTGCCAGCAGTTTTTGGGACAATCCCTACGAGCAGTACTTC
CASSFWDNPYEQYF
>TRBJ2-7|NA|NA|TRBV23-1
TGCGCCAGCAGTCAATCGCCGTTGAGGGGCCACGAGCAGTACTTC
CASSQSPLRGHEQYF
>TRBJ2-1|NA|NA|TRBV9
TGTGCCAGCAGCTCGGTATTTGAGCAGTTCTTC
CASSSVFEQFF
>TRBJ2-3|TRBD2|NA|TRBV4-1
TGCGCCAGCAGCCAAGGGGGGGGTGGAGATACGCAGTATTTT
CASSQGGGGDTQYF
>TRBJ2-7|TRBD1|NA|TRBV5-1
TGCGCCAGCAGCTTAGGACAGGGGATCTACGAGCAGTACTTC
CASSLGQGIYEQYF
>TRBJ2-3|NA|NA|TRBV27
TGTGCCAGCAGCCCCTACGTGGGGGAGGTAGATACGCAGTATTTT
CASSPYVGEVDTQYF
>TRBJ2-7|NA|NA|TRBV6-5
TGTGCCAGCAGTACCGACAGCTACGAGCAGTACTTC
CASSTDSYEQYF
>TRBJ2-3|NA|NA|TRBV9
TGTGCCAGCAGCGTAGCCGGGAACGTGTGGGCAGGCACAGATACGCAGTATTTT
CASSVAGNVWAGTDTQYF
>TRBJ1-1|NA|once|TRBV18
TGTGCCAGCTCGGCCCAGAGGGACACTGAAGCTTTCTTT
CASSAQRDTEAFF
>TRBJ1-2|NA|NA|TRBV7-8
TGTGCCAGCAGCTTAGTAAGGGCCCCCTATGGCTACACCTTC
CASSLVRAPYGYTF
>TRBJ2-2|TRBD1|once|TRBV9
TGTGCCAGCAGCGTCGGCGGTGGACAGGGAGGATTCACCGGGGAGCTGTTTTTT
CASSVGGGQGGFTGELFF
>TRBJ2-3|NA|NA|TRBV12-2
TGTGCACGCAAAACTAGGGGAGAGCCCCTGAGAGATACGCAGTATTTT
CARKTRGEPLRDTQYF
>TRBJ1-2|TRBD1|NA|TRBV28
TGTGCCGGGGTGCTCTGGGACAGAGAGCTCTATGGCTACACCTTC
CAGVLWDRELYGYTF
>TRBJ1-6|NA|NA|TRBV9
TGTGCCAGCAGCGTAGAGGTCGGGGGCTCCTATAATTCACCCCTCCACTTT
CASSVEVGGSYNSPLHF
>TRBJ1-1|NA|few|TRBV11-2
TGTGCCAGCAGTCCTCCCTTGGGCACTGAAGCTTTCTTT
CASSPPLGTEAFF
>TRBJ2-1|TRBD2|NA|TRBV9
TGTGCCAGCAGCCCTCCTAGCGGGAGGATGGACAATGAGCAGTTCTTC
CASSPPSGRMDNEQFF
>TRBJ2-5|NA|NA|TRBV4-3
TGCGCCAGCAGCCAAGGAAGGGGGGTCATGGAGACCCAGTACTTC
CASSQGRGVMETQYF
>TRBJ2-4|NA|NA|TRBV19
TGTGCCAGTAGTATAGTAGAGGGTCTGGGAAACATTCAGTACTTC
CASSIVEGLGNIQYF